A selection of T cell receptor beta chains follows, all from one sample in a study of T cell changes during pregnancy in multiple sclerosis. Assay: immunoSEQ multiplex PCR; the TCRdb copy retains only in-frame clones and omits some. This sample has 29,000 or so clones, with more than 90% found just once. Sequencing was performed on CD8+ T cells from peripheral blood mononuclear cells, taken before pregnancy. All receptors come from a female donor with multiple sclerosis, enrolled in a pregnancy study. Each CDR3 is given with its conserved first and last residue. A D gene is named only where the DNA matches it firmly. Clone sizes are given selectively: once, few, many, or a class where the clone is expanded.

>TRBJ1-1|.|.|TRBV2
TGTGCCAGCAGTGCCAGCAGGGATTTCAGGACTGAAGCTTTCTTT
CASSASRDFRTEAFF
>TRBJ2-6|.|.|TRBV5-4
TGTGCCAGCGGCGGCCTCTTTGGCGGGGCCAACGTCCTGACTTTC
CASGGLFGGANVLTF
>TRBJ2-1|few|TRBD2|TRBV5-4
TGTGCCAGCAGCTTGAGCCGGGAGGGCCTGAATGAGCAGTTCTTC
CASSLSREGLNEQFF
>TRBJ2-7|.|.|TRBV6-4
TGTGCCAGCAGTGAGAGCTCCTACGAGCAGTACTTC
CASSESSYEQYF
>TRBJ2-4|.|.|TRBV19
TGTGCCAGTAGTATAGATCGCTACAGGTCCCCGGATAAGCGCAAAAACATTCAGTACTTC
CASSIDRYRSPDKRKNIQYF
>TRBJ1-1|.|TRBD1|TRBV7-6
TGTGCCAGCAGCCCTGGGACAGATAACACTGAAGCTTTCTTT
CASSPGTDNTEAFF
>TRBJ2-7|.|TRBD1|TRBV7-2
TGTGCCAGCAGCCCGGGACAGCCGACCTACGAGCAGTACTTC
CASSPGQPTYEQYF
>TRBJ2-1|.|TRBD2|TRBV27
TGTGCCAGCAGCTTAGCGGGAGTTCATAATGAGCAGTTCTTC
CASSLAGVHNEQFF
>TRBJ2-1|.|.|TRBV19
TGTGCCAGTAGTATACAGGGCGGGATCTACAATGAGCAGTTCTTC
CASSIQGGIYNEQFF
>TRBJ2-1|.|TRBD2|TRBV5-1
TGCGCCAGCAGCTTCCTGACTAGCGGGGTGGGGAATGAGCAGTTCTTC
CASSFLTSGVGNEQFF
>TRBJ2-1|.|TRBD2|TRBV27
TGTGCCAGCAGTAGCTGGGGGGGCAATGAGCAGTTCTTC
CASSSWGGNEQFF
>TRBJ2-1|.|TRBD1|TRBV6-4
TGTGCCAGCAGTGCGACGACAGGGAATGAGCAGTTCTTC
CASSATTGNEQFF
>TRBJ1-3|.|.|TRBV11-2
TGTGCCAGCAGCCCTCCCCCGGGAGCACCGGGAAACACCATATATTTT
CASSPPPGAPGNTIYF
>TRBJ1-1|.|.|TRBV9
TGTGCCAGCAGCGTAGCTGGGGGCCTAACTGAAGCTTTCTTT
CASSVAGGLTEAFF
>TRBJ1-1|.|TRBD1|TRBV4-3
TGCGCCAGCAGCCAAGATGGGGGGGACAGGGAAGCTTTCTTT
CASSQDGGDREAFF